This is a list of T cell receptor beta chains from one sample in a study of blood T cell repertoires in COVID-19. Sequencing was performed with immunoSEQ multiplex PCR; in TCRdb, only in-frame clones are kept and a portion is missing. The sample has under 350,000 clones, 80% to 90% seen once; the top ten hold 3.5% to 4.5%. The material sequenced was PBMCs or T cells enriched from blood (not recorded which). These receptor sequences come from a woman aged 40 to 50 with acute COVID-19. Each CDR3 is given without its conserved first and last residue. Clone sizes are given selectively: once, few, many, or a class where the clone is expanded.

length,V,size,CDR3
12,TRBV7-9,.,ASSPMDRNTEAF
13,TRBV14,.,ASSQGQGAGQPQH
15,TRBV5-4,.,ASSLGVQRGSTGELF
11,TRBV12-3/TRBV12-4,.,ASSKDSVSPLH
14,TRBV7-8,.,ASSLDPGLVNGEQF
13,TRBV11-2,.,ASSLTGGEADTQY
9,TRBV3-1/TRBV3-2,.,ASSHSGGYT
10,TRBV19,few,ASSPQGGKLF
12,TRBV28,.,ASSRLPTNEKLF
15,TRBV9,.,ASSVRQGGYSGNTIY
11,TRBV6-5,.,ASQDRRADTQY
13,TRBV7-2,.,ASSLEGGSYNEQF
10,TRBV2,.,ASTPGHQPQH
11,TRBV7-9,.,ASGSREIYGYT
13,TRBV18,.,ASSTRQLAKNIQY
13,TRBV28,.,ASSSPDRGFQPQH
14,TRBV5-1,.,ASSWVGQNMNTEAF
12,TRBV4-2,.,ASSQDLAGNEQF
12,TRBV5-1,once,ASSWGQGVYEQY
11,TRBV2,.,ASLGQIYTEAF
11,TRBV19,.,ASSMTTNTEAF
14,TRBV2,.,ASSVEGRIGNTEAF
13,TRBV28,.,ASSFGLAVTDTQY
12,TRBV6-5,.,ASRTGLMENTIY
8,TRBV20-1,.,SAKSLDRS
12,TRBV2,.,ASRILAGGPTQY
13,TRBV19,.,ASSPRDRGSYEQY
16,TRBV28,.,ASSLLSGTQMYTDTQY
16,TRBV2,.,ASSEIWGHAKSVGTQY
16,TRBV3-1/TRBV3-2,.,ASSQTEARGQAKNIQY
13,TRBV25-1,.,ASSEWGGGANTLH
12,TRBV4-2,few,ASSQYNKGQELF
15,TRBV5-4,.,ASSSKTGNSGANVLT
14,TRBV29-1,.,SARGSTSKNTGELF
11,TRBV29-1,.,SVGRESNYGYT
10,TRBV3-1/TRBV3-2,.,ASSQGGGQQY
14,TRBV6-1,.,ASSGGGTGRAGELF
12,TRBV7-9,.,ASSLGGQSNEQY
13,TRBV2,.,ASTGTGVRNQPQH
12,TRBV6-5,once,ASSLRQGTSPLH
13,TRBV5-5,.,ASSAWTGYGTEAF
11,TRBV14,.,ASSQDQGSPLH
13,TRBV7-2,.,ASSPSRGRAGELF
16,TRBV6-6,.,ASSRRVGQGAGNSPLH
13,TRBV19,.,ASSPAKGAPYEQY
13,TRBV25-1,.,ASSGTGQRNEKLF
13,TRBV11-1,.,ASSPGTGVNQPQH
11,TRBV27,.,ASRGTGVGGYT
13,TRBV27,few,ASSHDRKSNYGYT
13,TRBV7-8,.,ASSLAEDRTYEQY
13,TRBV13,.,ASSLRTGFSSPLH
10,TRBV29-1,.,SVEDPGETHF
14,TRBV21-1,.,ASSKNTPTGKFRAF
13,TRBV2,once,ASKYHGEKSTLYT
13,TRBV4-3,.,ASSQDRGGSYEQY
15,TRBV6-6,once,ASSPPLGQGPTDTQY
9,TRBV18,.,ASSTGDEQY